This entry lists 6 T cell receptor beta chains sequenced from one sample in a study of blood T cell repertoires in COVID-19. The method was immunoSEQ multiplex PCR; TCRdb's version includes in-frame clones alone and lacks a portion of them. Here the sample spans 55,000 to 75,000 clones, about 86% being singletons. The sample consisted of peripheral blood. The source is a man older than 75 with COVID-19, enrolled during active disease.

This rearrangement joins TRBV19 to TRBJ1-1; the D is unclear. CDR1 LNHDA and CDR2 SQIVND come from the germline V gene (reference sequence). V dropped 3 bases and J dropped 1 base, with 12 bases sitting between them. The CDR3 spans 15 residues. The CDR3 bases are TGTGCCAGTAGTATGCTGGGCCAGCAGAACACTGAAGCTTTCTTT. Residues: CASSMLGQQNTEAFF.

The chain uses TRBV10-3 and TRBJ1-1, with 7 bases aligning to TRBD1. The V gene end was trimmed by 3 bases and the J gene end by 5 bases; junction bases not matched to a gene: 12. The V gene's germline CDR1 is ENHRY and CDR2 SYGVKD. The CDR3 has 16 amino acids. CDR3 in amino acids: CAISDRGTRQGTEAFF. The CDR3 nucleotides are TGTGCCATCAGTGACAGGGGGACTCGTCAAGGAACTGAAGCTTTCTTT.

The V and J genes are TRBV19 and TRBJ2-7; maybe TRBD1 (5 bases). Trimming pared 5 bases from V and 0 bases from J, leaving 11 bases between. CDR1 and CDR2 (germline): LNHDA, SQIVND (reference sequence). This CDR3 has 14 residues. CDR3 in amino acids: CASSREGDSYEQYF. CDR3 bases: TGTGCCAGTAGTCGTGAAGGGGACTCCTACGAGCAGTACTTC.

The chain has TRBV3-1 (or the pseudogene TRBV3-2) and TRBJ2-1; 9 positions agree with TRBD2. V shed 3 bases, J shed 10 bases, and the junction held 16 bases outside the gene matches. This CDR3 spans 17 amino acids. Per the germline V gene, CDR1 is LGHDT and CDR2 is YNNKEL (reference sequence). The CDR3 nucleotides are TGTGCCAGCAGCCATAAGGGGAGAGCGGGAGGCACGCGAGAGCAGTTCTTC. It is translated as CASSHKGRAGGTREQFF.

The chain is built from TRBV5-1 and TRBJ2-5; perhaps TRBD2 as D (5 bases). V was trimmed by 3 bases and J by 4 bases, leaving 7 bases between them. CDR3 length: 12 residues. Germline CDR1 and CDR2: SGHRS and YFSETQ. The CDR3 DNA reads as TGCGCCAGCAGCTGGGAGAGAGAGACCCAGTACTTC. It translates to CASSWERETQYF.

The chain recombines TRBV25-1 with TRBJ1-1; 9 bases agree with TRBD1. Trimming removed 3 bases from V and 2 bases from J; junction bases left unmatched: 1. Germline V lookup: CDR1 MGHDK, CDR2 SYGVNS. The CDR3 is 14 amino acids. The CDR3 sequence is CASSETGGNTEAFF. DNA of the CDR3: TGTGCCAGCAGTGAGACAGGGGGTAACACTGAAGCTTTCTTT.